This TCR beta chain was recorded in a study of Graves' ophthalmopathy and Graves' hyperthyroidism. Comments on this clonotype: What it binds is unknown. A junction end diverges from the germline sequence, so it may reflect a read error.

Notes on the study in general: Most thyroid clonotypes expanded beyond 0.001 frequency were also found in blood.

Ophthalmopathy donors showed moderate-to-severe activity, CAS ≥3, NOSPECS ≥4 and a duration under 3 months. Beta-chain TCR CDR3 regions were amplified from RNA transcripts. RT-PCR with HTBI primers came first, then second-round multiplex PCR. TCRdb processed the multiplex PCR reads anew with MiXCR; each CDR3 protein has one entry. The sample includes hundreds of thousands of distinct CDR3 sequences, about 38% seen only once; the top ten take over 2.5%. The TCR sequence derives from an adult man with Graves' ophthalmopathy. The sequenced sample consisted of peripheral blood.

CDR3 region: CASSLAMTAYDYTF. The CDR3 coding sequence is TGTGCCAGCAGCTTGGCCATGACCGCCTATGACTACACCTTC. The chain joins TRBV5-4 to TRBJ1-2; D not resolved. Germline V lookup: CDR1 SGHNT, CDR2 YYREEE (reference sequence). CDR3 size: 14 residues.